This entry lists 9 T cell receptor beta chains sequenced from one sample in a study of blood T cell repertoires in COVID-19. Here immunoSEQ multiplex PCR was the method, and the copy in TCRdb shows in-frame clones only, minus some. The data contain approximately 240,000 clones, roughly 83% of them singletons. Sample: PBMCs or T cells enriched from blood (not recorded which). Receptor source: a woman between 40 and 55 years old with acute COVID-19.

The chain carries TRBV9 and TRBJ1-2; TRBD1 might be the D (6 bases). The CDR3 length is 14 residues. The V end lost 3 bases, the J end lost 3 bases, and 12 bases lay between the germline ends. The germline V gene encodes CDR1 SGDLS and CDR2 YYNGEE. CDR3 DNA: TGTGCCAGCAGCGCGAGACAGGTTGACTATGGCTACACCTTC. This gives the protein CASSARQVDYGYTF.

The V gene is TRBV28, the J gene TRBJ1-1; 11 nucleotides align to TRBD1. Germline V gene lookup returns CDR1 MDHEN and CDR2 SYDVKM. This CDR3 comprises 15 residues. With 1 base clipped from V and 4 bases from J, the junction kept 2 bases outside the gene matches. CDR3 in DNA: TGTGCCAGCAGTTTATTTGGGACAGGGGGCACTGAAGCTTTCTTT. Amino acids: CASSLFGTGGTEAFF.

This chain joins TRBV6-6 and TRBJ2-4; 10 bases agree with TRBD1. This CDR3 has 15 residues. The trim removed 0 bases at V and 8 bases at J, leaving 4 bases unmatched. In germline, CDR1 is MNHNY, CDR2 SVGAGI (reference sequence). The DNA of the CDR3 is TGTGCCAGCAGTTACTCCCGGACAGGGGGTGACATTCAGTACTTC. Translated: CASSYSRTGGDIQYF.

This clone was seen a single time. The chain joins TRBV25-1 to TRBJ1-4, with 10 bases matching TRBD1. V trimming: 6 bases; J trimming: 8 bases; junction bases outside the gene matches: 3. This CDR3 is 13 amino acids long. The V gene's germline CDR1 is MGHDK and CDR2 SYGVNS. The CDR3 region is CASRGQGVEKLFF. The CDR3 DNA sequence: TGTGCCAGCAGAGGACAGGGGGTGGAAAAACTGTTTTTT.

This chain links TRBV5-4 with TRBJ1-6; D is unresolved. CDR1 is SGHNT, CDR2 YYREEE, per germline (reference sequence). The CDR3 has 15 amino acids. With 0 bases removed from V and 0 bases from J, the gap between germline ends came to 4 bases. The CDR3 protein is CASSLDSSYNSPLHF. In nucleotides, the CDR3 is TGTGCCAGCAGCTTGGACAGCTCCTATAATTCACCCCTCCACTTT.

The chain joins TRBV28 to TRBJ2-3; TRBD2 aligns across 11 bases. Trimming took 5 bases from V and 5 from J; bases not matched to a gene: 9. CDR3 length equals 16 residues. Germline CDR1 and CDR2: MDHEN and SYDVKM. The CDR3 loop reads CASSKTSGRGRDTQYF. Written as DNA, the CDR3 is TGTGCCAGCAGTAAAACTAGCGGGAGAGGGCGAGATACGCAGTATTTT.

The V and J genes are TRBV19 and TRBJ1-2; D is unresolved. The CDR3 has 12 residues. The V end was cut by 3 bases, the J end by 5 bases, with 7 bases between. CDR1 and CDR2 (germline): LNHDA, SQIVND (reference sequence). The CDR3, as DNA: TGTGCCAGTAGTATCCGGGAATATGGCTACACCTTC. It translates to CASSIREYGYTF. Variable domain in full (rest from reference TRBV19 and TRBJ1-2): DGGITQSPKYLFRKEGQNVTLSCEQNLNHDAMYWYRQDPGQGLRLIYYSQIVNDFQKGDIAEGYSVSREKKESFPLTVTSAQKNPTAFYLCASSIREYGYTFGSGTRLTVV.

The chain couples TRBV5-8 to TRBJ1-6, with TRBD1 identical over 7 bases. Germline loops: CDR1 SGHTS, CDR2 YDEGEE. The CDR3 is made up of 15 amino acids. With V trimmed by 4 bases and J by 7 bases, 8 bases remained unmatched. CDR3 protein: CASSVGTAKNSPLHF. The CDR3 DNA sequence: TGTGCCAGCAGCGTCGGGACAGCCAAGAATTCACCCCTCCACTTT.

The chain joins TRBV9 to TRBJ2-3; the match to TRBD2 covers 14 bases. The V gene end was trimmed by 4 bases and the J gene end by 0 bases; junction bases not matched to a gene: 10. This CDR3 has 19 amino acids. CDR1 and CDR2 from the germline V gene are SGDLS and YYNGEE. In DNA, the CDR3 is TGTGCCAGCAGCCGACTAGCGGGGGGGTCGCGGACAAGCACAGATACGCAGTATTTT. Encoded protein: CASSRLAGGSRTSTDTQYF.